The source of this TCR beta chain is a study of neoadjuvant anti-PD-1 for oral cavity cancer (dated by TCRdb to the early 2020s). Concerning the study at large: Three to four biweekly doses of nivolumab at 3 mg/kg were mostly administered to patients before curative-intent surgical resection. Patients who did not progress were given a fourth nivolumab dose at about day 43 and had definitive surgical resection on days 50-56. Responders were defined as patients with complete response, partial response or stable disease by RECIST 1.1; non-responders were defined as patients with progression. There were 12 patients in the parent correlative cohort, and the response rate was roughly 34%. Study-level results and caveats: The TCR analyses had only three patients in each response group, and the authors called for validation in larger cohorts. Higher pretreatment blood TCRbeta clonality and lower post-treatment tumor TCRbeta clonality were correlated with higher pretreatment blood Treg/Th17 ratios. Greater tumor shrinkage was correlated with larger post-treatment sizes of preexisting intratumoral clones, suggesting that expansion of preexisting clones contributed to response.

Survey sequencing of tumors used two replicates per sample, and the tumor libraries mostly started from roughly 5 ug of input genomic DNA. TCRbeta libraries were prepared with the immunoSEQ hsTCRbeta kit according to the manufacturer's instructions. An Illumina NovaSeq 6000 S4 flow cell was used to sequence the final libraries, which had first been combined to 3 nM. In the authors' own workflow: Raw data preprocessing and quality control were performed with the immunoSEQ Analyzer. The analysis was limited to productive rearrangements, and each clonotype was defined by a unique CDR3 amino acid sequence. Repertoire clonality was estimated as the Gini-Simpson index, which was calculated using the R package tcR. Student's t test was used to compare Gini indices, while Pearson correlation assessed associations with tumor size change. This is the immuneACCESS table as TCRdb keeps it, with only in-frame sequences that have V and J called. A part of the clones is gone; compared with another copy, unresolved V genes explain less than half, and the rest is unexplained. For V, J and clone size, that table is used; D and trimming come from the DNA. The sample has over 8,500 clones on record, approximately 60% of them singletons. The leading ten clones occupy about 8.3% of the sample.

V is reduced by 3 bases and J by 0 bases, leaving a spacing of 6 bases between them. From cysteine to phenylalanine, the CDR3 is 14 amino acids long. Only the CDR3 portion is preserved as DNA: 42 bases, with reading frame beginning at the first base. For CDR1 and CDR2, the germline V gene lists MDHEN and SYDVKM. Per the publication, the time point label means: before neoadjuvant nivolumab. Patients had been newly diagnosed with stage II-IVA oral cavity squamous cell carcinoma, and no prior systemic or radiation treatment had been given to the patients. The cohort consisted of patients with HPV-negative, locally advanced oral cavity squamous cell carcinoma. Samples came from a longitudinal correlative study of a single-arm phase II trial of neoadjuvant nivolumab in oral cavity squamous cell carcinoma. Subject-matched pre- and post-treatment PBMCs and tumors from three responders and three non-responders underwent genomic DNA-based TCRbeta sequencing. Genomic DNA was isolated from tumor tissue using the Maxwell RSC DNA from Tissue kit.

Comment on this clone: No cognate antigen has been identified for it. No base quality information exists; no much larger clone differs at one position.

The chain couples TRBV28 to TRBJ1-3, with TRBD1 perhaps the D gene, on 5 matching bases. The sample consisted of tumor tissue, taken before nivolumab (anti-PD-1) treatment. This clonotype was sampled from a person aged 40 to 85 with oral cavity squamous cell carcinoma. The nucleotide sequence reads TGTGCCAGCAGTTTGGGGGGCTCTGGAAACACCATATATTTT. Translated, it gives CASSLGGSGNTIYF.